This T cell receptor beta chain was recorded in a study of T-cell memory formation after mild COVID-19. This clonotype has ten or more counts. TCRdb analysed the 5' RACE reads with MiXCR anew, one entry per CDR3 protein. The data hold 350,000 to 550,000 distinct CDR3 sequences, with 15% to 20% observed a single time. Sequences were obtained from PBMCs or a T cell subset sorted from them (not recorded which). This sequence originates from a man between 18 and 35 years old who had mild COVID-19 (a few samples of this study predate the infection). Cell type and time point are not known.

The CDR3 loop is CASRVQTDTQYF. The CDR3 region has the DNA TGTGCCAGCAGGGTCCAAACAGATACGCAGTATTTT. This chain uses TRBV7-2 with TRBJ2-3; D call uncertain. The CDR3 totals 12 residues. The V gene lost 6 bases and the J gene lost 3 bases, with 7 bases spanning the gap. The germline V gene encodes CDR1 SGHTA and CDR2 FQGNSA.